Here is one TCR beta chain with its context. The antigen is unknown. Trimming removed 0 bases from V and 0 bases from J, with 9 bases in between. This CDR3 has 14 amino acids. Per germline, CDR1 SQVTM and CDR2 ANQGSEA. The sample originates from a study of shared clonotypes between healthy human individuals. The study, taken as a whole, reports: The study found roughly 5.3% of naive CD4 clonotypes shared across a handful of donors. Naive subsets, compared against memory subsets, generally had larger estimated richness values.

Replicate sorted-subset PCRs were loaded with roughly 190 ng DNA, 30,000 or so T cell genomes. Assay used: immunoSEQ multiplex PCR; TCRdb lists only in-frame clones, some missing. The table has hundreds of thousands of clones, more than 95% seen once. As defined, naive CD8 cells were CD45RO-negative and positively selected for CCR7, with terminally differentiated effector memory CD45RA+ cells excluded. All donors were healthy HIV-negative adults lacking recent acute infections or vaccinations. The chain recombines TRBV29-1 with TRBJ2-7; the D is unclear. The TCR originated in a man aged 25-45 years in good health. Sample: naive CD8+ T cells sorted from blood. The CDR3 spells CSVEDGSSSYEQYF. The CDR3 DNA sequence: TGCAGCGTTGAAGACGGATCATCCTCCTACGAGCAGTACTTC.